The rows below give T cell receptor beta chains drawn from one sample of a study of T cells in Graves' hyperthyroidism and ophthalmopathy. One entry per CDR3 protein results from TCRdb running MiXCR on the multiplex PCR reads. This sample has about 420,000 distinct CDR3 sequences, with roughly an eighth found just once. The source material was blood. These receptors all stem from a woman in her late teens or twenties with Graves' hyperthyroidism. Both conserved end residues are part of each CDR3. Each record gives: CDR3 protein, CDR3 DNA, clone size, J gene, D gene, V gene. A D gene is named only where the DNA matches it firmly. Part of the rows lack a size; the others show once, few, many or a class for expanded clones.

CASRTGTNTGELFF TGTGCCAGCAGAACCGGGACGAACACCGGGGAGCTGTTTTTT many TRBJ2-2 - TRBV12-3/TRBV12-4
CASSLSGGPADTQYF TGCGCCAGCAGCCTATCGGGAGGCCCCGCAGATACGCAGTATTTT many TRBJ2-3 TRBD2 TRBV4-1
CASSYSGTGTSSSYNEQFF TGTGCCAGCAGTTACTCCGGGACAGGGACCTCAAGCTCCTACAATGAGCAGTTCTTC many TRBJ2-1 TRBD1 TRBV6-5
CASSWGSPQANYGYTF TGCGCCAGCAGCTGGGGGTCCCCTCAGGCTAACTATGGCTACACCTTC few TRBJ1-2 - TRBV5-1
CASRTGTGANEQFF TGTGCCAGCAGAACCGGGACAGGGGCCAATGAGCAGTTCTTC many TRBJ2-1 TRBD1 TRBV12-3/TRBV12-4
CASSRGKGEQYF TGTGCCAGCAGCCGTGGAAAGGGGGAGCAGTACTTC many TRBJ2-7 - TRBV28
CASSLSGTGTDTQYF TGCGCCAGCAGCTTGAGTGGGACGGGCACAGATACGCAGTATTTT many TRBJ2-3 - TRBV5-1
CASSQGDTPGLAGSTDTQYF TGCGCCAGCAGCCAAGGGGACACACCGGGACTAGCGGGAAGCACAGATACGCAGTATTTT few TRBJ2-3 TRBD2 TRBV4-1
CASSFEPSWPTYEQYF TGTGCCAGCAGTTTCGAACCGAGCTGGCCCACCTACGAGCAGTACTTC many TRBJ2-7 - TRBV28
CASSLTSGGNNEQFF TGTGCCAGCAGCTTAACTAGCGGGGGGAACAATGAGCAGTTCTTC few TRBJ2-1 TRBD2 TRBV7-9
CAWKDRIDSYEQYF TGTGCCTGGAAAGACAGGATAGACTCCTACGAGCAGTACTTC - TRBJ2-7 - TRBV30
CASSIGDLHYEQYF TGTGCCAGTAGTATCGGGGACCTTCACTACGAGCAGTACTTC - TRBJ2-7 - TRBV19
CSAREDYEQYF TGCAGTGCAAGGGAGGACTACGAGCAGTACTTC many TRBJ2-7 - TRBV20-1
CASSYSVVAGGDEQFF TGTGCCAGCAGTTACTCTGTGGTAGCGGGAGGGGACGAGCAGTTCTTC - TRBJ2-1 TRBD2 TRBV6-2/TRBV6-3
CASSKTGFPEAFF TGTGCCAGCAGTAAGACAGGGTTTCCAGAAGCTTTCTTT many TRBJ1-1 TRBD1 TRBV3-1
CASSSIVPRPADVETQYF TGTGCCAGCAGTTCTATTGTTCCTAGACCGGCTGATGTGGAGACCCAGTACTTC many TRBJ2-5 - TRBV28
CASSVHTAGGVDTQYF TGTGCCAGCAGCGTACACACAGCGGGAGGGGTAGATACGCAGTATTTT few TRBJ2-3 TRBD2 TRBV9
CASSQDRTSGRYNEQFF TGCGCCAGCAGCCAAGATCGGACTAGCGGGAGGTACAATGAGCAGTTCTTC - TRBJ2-1 TRBD2 TRBV4-3
CASSQVPGLAATDTQYF TGCGCCAGCAGCCAAGTCCCGGGACTAGCTGCCACAGATACGCAGTATTTT many TRBJ2-3 TRBD2 TRBV4-1
CASSLLEGTDTQYF TGTGCCAGCAGTTTACTAGAGGGCACAGATACGCAGTATTTT many TRBJ2-3 - TRBV28
CASSLKGRDGYTF TGTGCCAGCAGTTTGAAGGGGAGGGATGGCTACACCTTC many TRBJ1-2 - TRBV12-3/TRBV12-4